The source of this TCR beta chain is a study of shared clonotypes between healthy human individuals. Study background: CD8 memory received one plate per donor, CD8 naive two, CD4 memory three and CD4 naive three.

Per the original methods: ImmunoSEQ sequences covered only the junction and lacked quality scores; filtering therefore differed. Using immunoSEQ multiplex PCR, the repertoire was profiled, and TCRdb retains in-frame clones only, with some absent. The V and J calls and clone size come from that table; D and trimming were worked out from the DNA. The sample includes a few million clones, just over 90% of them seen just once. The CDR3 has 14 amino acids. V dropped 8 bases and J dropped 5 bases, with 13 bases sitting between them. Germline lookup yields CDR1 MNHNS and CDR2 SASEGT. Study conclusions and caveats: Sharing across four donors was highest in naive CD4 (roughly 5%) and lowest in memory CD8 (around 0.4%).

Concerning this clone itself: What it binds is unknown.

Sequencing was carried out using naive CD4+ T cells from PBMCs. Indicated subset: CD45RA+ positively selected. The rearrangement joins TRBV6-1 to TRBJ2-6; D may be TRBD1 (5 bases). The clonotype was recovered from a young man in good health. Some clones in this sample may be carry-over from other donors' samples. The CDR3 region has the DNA TGTGCCAGCCAAGACAGCTTCCGGGCCAACGTCCTGACTTTC. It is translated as CASQDSFRANVLTF.